This T cell receptor beta chain originates from a study of T cells in Graves' hyperthyroidism and ophthalmopathy. Looking at the study overall: The authors collected peripheral blood at initial diagnosis, before any treatment. Study-wide results and limits: In the blood, most expanded thyroid clonotypes above 0.001 appeared as well.

Absent ophthalmopathy progression within 18 months defined stable Graves' hyperthyroidism. A roughly 10 ml volume of fresh peripheral blood provided the PBMCs. This clonotype was seen ten or more times. Its cognate antigen is unknown. RNA transcripts served as the template for amplifying TCR beta CDR3 regions. HTBI primers were used for first-round RT-PCR of the TCR CDR3. TCRdb reprocessed the multiplex PCR reads via MiXCR and lists one record per CDR3 protein. This table has about 420,000 distinct CDR3 sequences, around 16% appearing once. Trimming took 6 bases from V and 7 from J, leaving 22 bases between them. Germline CDR1 and CDR2: SNHLY and FYNNEI. CDR3 length equals 16 residues.

The V and J genes are TRBV2 and TRBJ1-5; maybe TRBD1 (5 bases). The TCR sequence derives from a woman aged 18-29 years with Graves' hyperthyroidism. The sample comprised blood. The CDR3 here is CASRSGGKEVGQPQHF. In nucleotides, the CDR3 is TGTGCCAGCAGGTCCGGGGGAAAGGAGGTGGGACAGCCCCAGCATTTT.